Below are 20 T cell receptor beta chains sequenced from a single sample in a study of shared clonotypes between healthy human individuals. Here immunoSEQ multiplex PCR was the method, and the copy in TCRdb shows in-frame clones only, minus some. Among about 510,000 clones, more than 65% were seen once, and the ten largest hold about an eighth. The sequencing input was PBMCs. All receptors derive from a woman aged 40-49 years in good health. Some clones in this sample may be carry-over from other donors' samples.

The chain recombines TRBV5-1 with TRBJ2-7; 8 bases line up with TRBD2. This CDR3 spans 14 amino acids. V was pared by 2 bases and J by 5 bases, with 6 bases of the junction left unmatched. CDR1 and CDR2 from the germline V gene are SGHRS and YFSETQ. The CDR3, as DNA: TGCGCCAGCAGCTTCGCTACTAGCGGAGACGAGCAGTACTTC. The encoded protein is CASSFATSGDEQYF.

The V gene is TRBV7-3, the J gene TRBJ2-5, with D hard to call. CDR3 size: 13 residues. With 1 base removed from V and 1 base from J, the gap between germline ends came to 4 bases. CDR1 SGHTA and CDR2 FQGTGA come from the germline V gene. The CDR3 nucleotides read TGTGCCAGCAGCTTAAACCCCCAAGAGACCCAGTACTTC. It is translated as CASSLNPQETQYF.

The V gene is TRBV18, the J gene TRBJ2-6; D is unresolved. Deletions cut 2 bases from V and 7 bases from J, with 12 bases between. This CDR3 is built from 15 residues. Germline V lookup: CDR1 KGHSH, CDR2 LQKENI. The CDR3 nucleotides read TGTGCCAGCTCACCAATCGCTCTGGTCGCCAACGTCCTGACTTTC. Encoded protein: CASSPIALVANVLTF.

The chain carries TRBV19 and TRBJ1-3; D is unclear. The CDR3 sequence is 13 residues long. The V end lost 5 bases, the J end lost 2 bases, and 7 bases lay between the germline ends. Germline CDR1 is LNHDA and CDR2 is SQIVND (reference sequence). The CDR3, as DNA: TGTGCCAGTAGTCCAGCGCCTGGAAACACCATATATTTT. Protein: CASSPAPGNTIYF.

This clone was counted once. The CDR3 here is CASSRDRENYGYTF. CDR3 sequence (DNA): TGTGCCAGCTCACGGGACAGGGAGAACTATGGCTACACCTTC. The gene calls are TRBV18 and TRBJ1-2; TRBD1 agrees at 9 bases. The CDR3 sequence is 14 residues long. The ends lost 4 bases at V and 2 bases at J; junction bases unmatched: 2. The germline V gene encodes CDR1 KGHSH and CDR2 LQKENI.

The rearrangement uses TRBV4-1 and TRBJ2-7, with 11 positions matching TRBD2. The CDR3 extends over 17 amino acids. V trimming: 4 bases; J trimming: 7 bases; junction bases outside the gene matches: 15. The germline V gene has CDR1 MGHRA and CDR2 YSYEKL. CDR3 sequence: CASSPLKAGLAVGEQYF. CDR3 DNA: TGCGCCAGCAGCCCCCTTAAGGCGGGACTAGCGGTCGGAGAGCAGTACTTC.

The V and J genes are TRBV5-4 and TRBJ2-7; D is possibly TRBD1 (5 bases). Trimming pared 3 bases from V and 1 base from J, leaving 11 bases between. CDR3 length: 14 amino acids. The V gene's germline CDR1 is SGHNT and CDR2 YYREEE (reference sequence). CDR3 loop: CASSSRVGSYEQYF. The CDR3 coding sequence is TGTGCCAGCAGCTCCAGGGTAGGGTCCTACGAGCAGTACTTC.

The chain links TRBV28 to TRBJ1-2; D is undetermined. V was clipped by 5 bases and J by 4 bases, with 14 bases between them. This CDR3 comprises 14 residues. Germline-derived CDR1 and CDR2 are MDHEN and SYDVKM. CDR3 region: CASSIADPTYGYTF. The CDR3 DNA follows: TGTGCCAGCAGTATTGCAGACCCGACCTATGGCTACACCTTC.

The table lists this clone with many counts. V and J are TRBV6-1 and TRBJ2-3; TRBD1 aligns across 9 bases. J was trimmed by 3 bases and V by 7 bases; bases with no gene match: 8. Germline-derived CDR1 and CDR2 are MNHNS and SASEGT. The CDR3 contains 15 residues. CDR3 loop: CASIPGQGETDTQYF. The CDR3 DNA reads as TGTGCCAGCATCCCGGGACAGGGAGAAACAGATACGCAGTATTTT.

The CDR3 spells CASSQVRVPDNEQFF. The CDR3 DNA is TGTGCCAGCAGCCAAGTCCGGGTTCCTGACAATGAGCAGTTCTTC. The chain couples TRBV14 to TRBJ2-1; D not certain. In germline, CDR1 is SGHDN, CDR2 FVKESK. The CDR3 sequence is 15 residues long. V lost 1 base, J lost 5 bases, and 12 bases lay in between.

The CDR3 coding sequence is TGTGCCAGCAGCTTGACTTGGGCTGCCTCTGGAAACACCATATATTTT. This codes for CASSLTWAASGNTIYF. V is TRBV5-5 and J is TRBJ1-3; D call uncertain. V was shortened by 1 base and J by 0 bases, with 11 bases between the two germline ends. The CDR3 runs to 16 residues. Germline V gene data show CDR1 as SGHKS and CDR2 as YYEKEE (reference sequence).

As DNA, the CDR3 is TGTGCCTGGAGTGGCAGAACTCTAGCGGGAGGAGATTTGGCCTACAATGAGCAGTTCTTC. This translates into CAWSGRTLAGGDLAYNEQFF. The V gene is TRBV30, the J gene TRBJ2-1; 11 bases agree with TRBD2. V lost 1 base and J lost 2; bases outside the gene matches: 16. The CDR3 is made up of 20 amino acids. CDR1 and CDR2 from the germline V gene are GTSNPN and SVGIG (reference sequence). The full variable domain, rest sourced from reference TRBV30 and TRBJ2-1, is SQTIHQWPATLVQPVGSPLSLECTVEGTSNPNLYWYRQAAGRGLQLLFYSVGIGQISSEVPQNLSASRPQDRQFILSSKKLLLSDSGFYLCAWSGRTLAGGDLAYNEQFFGPGTRLTVL.

Notes on this clone: Additional DNA sequences in this sample encode the identical CDR3. Here the CDR3 DNA reads TGTGCCAGCAGTTTCTCGTACCAAGAGACCCAGTACTTC. Translated: CASSFSYQETQYF. V usage is TRBV27 and J usage is TRBJ2-5; D gene unclear. The length of the CDR3 is 13 residues. V lost 3 bases, J lost 0 bases, and 5 bases lay in between. CDR1 is MNHEY, CDR2 SMNVEV, per germline (reference sequence).

Judged by abundance, this clone is medium-sized. The chain employs TRBV7-9 and TRBJ1-1, with unresolved D. Between the trimmed V and J ends, which lost 2 bases and 8 bases, there was a span of 12 bases. The CDR3 totals 13 residues. From germline, CDR1 is SEHNR and CDR2 FQNEAQ (reference sequence). DNA of the CDR3: TGTGCCAGCAGCTTACTGGTAAACCGGGAAGCTTTCTTT. It yields the protein CASSLLVNREAFF.

This sequence joins TRBV7-9 and TRBJ2-3, with a weak D call TRBD2 (6 bases). The CDR3 has 16 amino acids. Trimming removed 1 base from V and 6 bases from J, with 17 bases in between. Germline loops: CDR1 SEHNR, CDR2 FQNEAQ (reference sequence). The CDR3 loop is CASSLGGRERSDTQYF. DNA for the CDR3: TGTGCCAGCAGCTTAGGGGGACGGGAGAGGTCGGATACGCAGTATTTT. Supplemented by reference TRBV7-9 and TRBJ2-3, the full variable domain reads DTGVSQNPRHKITKRGQNVTFRCDPISEHNRLYWYRQTLGQGPEFLTYFQNEAQLEKSRLLSDRFSAERPKGSFSTLEIQRTEQGDSAMYLCASSLGGRERSDTQYFGPGTRLTVL.

This chain uses TRBV28 with TRBJ1-5, with a possible D match to TRBD1 (6 bases). The V end was cut by 1 base, the J end by 5 bases, with 21 bases between. The CDR3 sequence is 18 residues long. Germline V gene sequence: CDR1 MDHEN, CDR2 SYDVKM. The CDR3 is CASSLYPPLDSSYQPQHF. The CDR3 DNA follows: TGTGCCAGCAGTTTATACCCCCCCCTGGACAGCTCCTATCAGCCCCAGCATTTT.

V usage is TRBV7-9 and J usage is TRBJ1-2; TRBD1 is a possible D gene (6 bases). Trimming stripped 0 bases from V and 8 bases from J, with 16 bases between. The CDR3 is 15 residues long. Per germline, CDR1 SEHNR and CDR2 FQNEAQ (reference sequence). The CDR3 loop reads CASSLAVALRGGYTF. CDR3 bases: TGTGCCAGCAGCTTAGCCGTAGCTCTCAGGGGCGGCTACACCTTC.

The genes are TRBV6-5 and TRBJ2-7; TRBD1 matches 9 bases. J lost 2 bases, V lost 0 bases, and 2 bases had no gene match. This CDR3 has 15 residues. The germline CDR1 and CDR2 sequences are MNHEY and SVGAGI. This CDR3 is CASSYSWTGAYEQYF. Here the CDR3 DNA reads TGTGCCAGCAGTTACTCTTGGACAGGGGCCTACGAGCAGTACTTC.

J is TRBJ2-5 and V is TRBV11-1; no reliable D call. Germline V gene lookup returns CDR1 SGHAT and CDR2 FQDESV (reference sequence). CDR3 length: 13 residues. The ends were cut back, 5 bases at V and 3 bases at J, with 10 bases in the middle. CDR3 loop: CASSPVNKETQYF. The CDR3, as DNA: TGTGCCAGCAGCCCGGTAAATAAAGAGACCCAGTACTTC.

V gene TRBV28 combines with J gene TRBJ2-7; 8 bases align to TRBD2. Losses at the gene ends were 4 bases for V and 3 bases for J; bases not matched to a gene: 8. The CDR3 contains 15 residues. Germline V gene data show CDR1 as MDHEN and CDR2 as SYDVKM. The CDR3 sequence: CASSSLREGFYEQYF. DNA for the CDR3: TGTGCCAGCAGTTCTTTACGGGAGGGCTTCTACGAGCAGTACTTC.